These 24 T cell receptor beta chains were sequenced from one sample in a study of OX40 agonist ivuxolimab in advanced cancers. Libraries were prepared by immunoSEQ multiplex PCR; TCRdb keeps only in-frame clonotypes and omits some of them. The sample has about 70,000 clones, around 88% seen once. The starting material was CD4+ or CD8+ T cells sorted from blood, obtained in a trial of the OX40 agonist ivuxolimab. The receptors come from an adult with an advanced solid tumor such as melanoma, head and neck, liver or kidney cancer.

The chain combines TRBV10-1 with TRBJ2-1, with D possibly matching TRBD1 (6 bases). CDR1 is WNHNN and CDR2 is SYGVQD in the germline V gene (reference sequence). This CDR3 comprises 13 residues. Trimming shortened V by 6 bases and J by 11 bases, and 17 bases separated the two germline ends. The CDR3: CASRESSRDKQFF. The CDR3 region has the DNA TGCGCCAGCAGAGAGAGTAGCCGGGACAAGCAGTTCTTC.

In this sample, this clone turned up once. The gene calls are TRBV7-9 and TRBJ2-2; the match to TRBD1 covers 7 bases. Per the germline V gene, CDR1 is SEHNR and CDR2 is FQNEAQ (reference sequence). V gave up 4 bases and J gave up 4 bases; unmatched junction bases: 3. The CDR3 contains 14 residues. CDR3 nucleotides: TGTGCCAGCAGCTCGGACAGGCCCACCGGGGAGCTGTTTTTT. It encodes CASSSDRPTGELFF.

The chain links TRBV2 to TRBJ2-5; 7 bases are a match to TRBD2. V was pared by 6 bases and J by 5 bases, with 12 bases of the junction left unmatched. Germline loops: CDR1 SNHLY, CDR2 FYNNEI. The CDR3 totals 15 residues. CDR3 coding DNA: TGTGCCAGCAGGGATCTAGCGGCCCCCGGGGAGACCCAGTACTTC. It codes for CASRDLAAPGETQYF.

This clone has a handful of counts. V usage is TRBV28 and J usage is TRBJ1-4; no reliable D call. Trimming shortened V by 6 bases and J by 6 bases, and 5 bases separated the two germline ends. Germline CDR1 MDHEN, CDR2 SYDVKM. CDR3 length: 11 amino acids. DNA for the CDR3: TGTGCCAGCAGACTATATGAAAAACTGTTTTTT. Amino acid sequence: CASRLYEKLFF. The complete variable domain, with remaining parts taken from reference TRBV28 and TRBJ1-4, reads DVKVTQSSRYLVKRTGEKVFLECVQDMDHENMFWYRQDPGLGLRLIYFSYDVKMKEKGDIPEGYSVSREKKERFSLILESASTNQTSMYLCASRLYEKLFFGSGTQLSVL.

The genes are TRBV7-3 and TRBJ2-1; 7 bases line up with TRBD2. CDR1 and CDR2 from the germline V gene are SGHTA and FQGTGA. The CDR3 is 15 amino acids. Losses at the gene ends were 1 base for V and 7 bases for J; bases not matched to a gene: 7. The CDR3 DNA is TGTGCCAGCAGCTTAAAGGGAGGGCTCCAGAATGAGCAGTTCTTC. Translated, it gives CASSLKGGLQNEQFF.

In DNA form, the CDR3 reads TGTGCCAGCAGCTTGGCCGGCGGAGGCACCTCCTACAATGAGCAGTTCTTC. Translation: CASSLAGGGTSYNEQFF. This chain joins TRBV5-6 and TRBJ2-1; D possibly corresponds to TRBD2 (5 bases). The CDR3 sequence is 17 residues long. The V end was cut by 0 bases, the J end by 0 bases, with 13 bases between. CDR1 is SGHDT and CDR2 is YYEEEE in the germline V gene.

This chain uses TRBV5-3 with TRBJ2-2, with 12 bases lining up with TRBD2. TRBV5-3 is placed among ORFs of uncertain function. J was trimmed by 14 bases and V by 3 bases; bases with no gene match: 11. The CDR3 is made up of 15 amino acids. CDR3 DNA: TGTGCCAGAAGCTCATTAGGGACTAGCGGGTCACAACTGTTTTTT. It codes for CARSSLGTSGSQLFF.

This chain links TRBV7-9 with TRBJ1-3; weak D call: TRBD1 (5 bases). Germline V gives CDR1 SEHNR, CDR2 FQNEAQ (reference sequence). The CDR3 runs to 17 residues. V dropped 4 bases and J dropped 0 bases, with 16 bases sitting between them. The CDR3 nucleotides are TGTGCCAGCAGCTCCATGAGGGGTCCACGCTCTGGAAACACCATATATTTT. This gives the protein CASSSMRGPRSGNTIYF. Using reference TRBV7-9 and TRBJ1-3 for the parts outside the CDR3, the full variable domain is DTGVSQNPRHKITKRGQNVTFRCDPISEHNRLYWYRQTLGQGPEFLTYFQNEAQLEKSRLLSDRFSAERPKGSFSTLEIQRTEQGDSAMYLCASSSMRGPRSGNTIYFGEGSWLTVV.

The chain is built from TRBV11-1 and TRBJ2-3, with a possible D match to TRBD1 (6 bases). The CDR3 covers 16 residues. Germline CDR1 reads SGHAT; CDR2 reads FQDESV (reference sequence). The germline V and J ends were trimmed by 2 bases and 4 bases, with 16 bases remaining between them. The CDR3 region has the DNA TGTGCCAGCAGCTTATCCCGGACAGAAAGGTCAGATACGCAGTATTTT. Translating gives CASSLSRTERSDTQYF.

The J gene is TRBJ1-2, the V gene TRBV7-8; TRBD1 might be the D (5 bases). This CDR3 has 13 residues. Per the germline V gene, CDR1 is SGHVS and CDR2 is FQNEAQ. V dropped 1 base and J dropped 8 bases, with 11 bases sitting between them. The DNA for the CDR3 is TGTGCCAGCAGCTTAGGCGAGCGGGGGGGCTACACCTTC. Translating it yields CASSLGERGGYTF.

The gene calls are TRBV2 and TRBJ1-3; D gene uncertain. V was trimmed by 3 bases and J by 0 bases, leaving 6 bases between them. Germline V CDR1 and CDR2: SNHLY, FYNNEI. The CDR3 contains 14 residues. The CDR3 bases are TGTGCCAGCAGTGAGCTTGGCTCTGGAAACACCATATATTTT. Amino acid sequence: CASSELGSGNTIYF.

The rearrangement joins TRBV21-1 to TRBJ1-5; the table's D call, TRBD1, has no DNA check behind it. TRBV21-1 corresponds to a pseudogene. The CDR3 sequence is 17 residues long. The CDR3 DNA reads TGTGCCAGCAGCAAAAGCCCCAAGGGGCCAAGTAGTCAGCCCCAGCATTTT. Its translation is CASSKSPKGPSSQPQHF.

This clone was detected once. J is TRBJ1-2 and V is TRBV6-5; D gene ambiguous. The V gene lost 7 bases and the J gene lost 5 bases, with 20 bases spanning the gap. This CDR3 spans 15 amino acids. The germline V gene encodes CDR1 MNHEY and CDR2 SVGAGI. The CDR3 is CASITHPRGGYGYTF. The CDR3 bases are TGTGCCAGCATTACTCACCCCCGGGGTGGGTATGGCTACACCTTC.

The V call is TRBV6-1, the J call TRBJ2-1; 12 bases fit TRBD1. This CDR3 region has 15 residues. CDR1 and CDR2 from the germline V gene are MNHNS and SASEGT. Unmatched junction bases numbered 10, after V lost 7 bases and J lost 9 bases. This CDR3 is CASTFSGTGGSEQFF. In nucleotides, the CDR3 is TGTGCCAGCACCTTCAGCGGGACAGGGGGCTCTGAGCAGTTCTTC.

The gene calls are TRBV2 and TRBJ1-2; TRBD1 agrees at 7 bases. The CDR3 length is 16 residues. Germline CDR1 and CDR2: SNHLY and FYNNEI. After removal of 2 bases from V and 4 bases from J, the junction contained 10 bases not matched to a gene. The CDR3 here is CASSETQGGSGYGYTF. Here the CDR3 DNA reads TGTGCCAGCAGTGAAACCCAGGGGGGTTCGGGCTATGGCTACACCTTC. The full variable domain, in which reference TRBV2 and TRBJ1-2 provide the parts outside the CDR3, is EPEVTQTPSHQVTQMGQEVILRCVPISNHLYFYWYRQILGQKVEFLVSFYNNEISEKSEIFDDQFSVERPDGSNFTLKIRSTKLEDSAMYFCASSETQGGSGYGYTFGSGTRLTVV.

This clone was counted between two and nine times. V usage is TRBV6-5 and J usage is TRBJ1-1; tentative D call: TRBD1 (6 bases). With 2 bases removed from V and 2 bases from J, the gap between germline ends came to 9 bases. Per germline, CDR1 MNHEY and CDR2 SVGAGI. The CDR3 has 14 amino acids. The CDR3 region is CASSYGQTNTEAFF. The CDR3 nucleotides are TGTGCCAGCAGTTACGGACAGACAAACACTGAAGCTTTCTTT.

CDR3 sequence reads: CASSRGGANRIEQFF. The CDR3 DNA reads TGTGCCAGCAGCCGCGGGGGGGCCAATCGTATTGAGCAGTTCTTC. The rearrangement links TRBV7-9 to TRBJ2-1; TRBD2 matches 9 bases. In germline, CDR1 is SEHNR, CDR2 FQNEAQ (reference sequence). This CDR3 spans 15 amino acids. V was clipped by 5 bases and J by 9 bases; unmatched bases: 11.

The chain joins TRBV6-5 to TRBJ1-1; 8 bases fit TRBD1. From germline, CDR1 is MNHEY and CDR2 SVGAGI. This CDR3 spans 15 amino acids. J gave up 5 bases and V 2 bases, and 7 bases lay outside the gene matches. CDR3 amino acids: CASSYHNTGGTEAFF. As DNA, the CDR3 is TGTGCCAGCAGTTACCACAACACAGGGGGAACTGAAGCTTTCTTT.

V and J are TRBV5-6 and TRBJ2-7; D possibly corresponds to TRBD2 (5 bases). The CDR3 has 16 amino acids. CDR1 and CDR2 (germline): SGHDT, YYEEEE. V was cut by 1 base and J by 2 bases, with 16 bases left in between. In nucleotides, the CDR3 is TGTGCCAGCAGCTTGAGTGTAGGACTCTACCCCTACGAGCAGTACTTC. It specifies CASSLSVGLYPYEQYF.

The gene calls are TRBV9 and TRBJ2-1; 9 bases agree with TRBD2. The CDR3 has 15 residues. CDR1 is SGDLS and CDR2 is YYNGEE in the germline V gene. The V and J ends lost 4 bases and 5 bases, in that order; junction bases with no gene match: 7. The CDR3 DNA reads TGTGCCAGCAGCCCGCGGGGGGGCAACAACAATGAGCAGTTCTTC. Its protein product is CASSPRGGNNNEQFF.

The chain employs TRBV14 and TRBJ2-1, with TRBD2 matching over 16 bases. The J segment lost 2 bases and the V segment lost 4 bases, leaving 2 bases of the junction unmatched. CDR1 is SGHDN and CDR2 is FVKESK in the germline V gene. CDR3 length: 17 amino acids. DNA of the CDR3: TGTGCCAGCAGCCGGGGGACTAGCGGGAGGGCCTACAATGAGCAGTTCTTC. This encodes CASSRGTSGRAYNEQFF.

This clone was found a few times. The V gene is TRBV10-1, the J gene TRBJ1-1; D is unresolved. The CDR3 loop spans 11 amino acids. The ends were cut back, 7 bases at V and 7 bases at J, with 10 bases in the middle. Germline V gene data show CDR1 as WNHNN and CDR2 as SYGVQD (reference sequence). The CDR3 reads CASTRHGEAFF. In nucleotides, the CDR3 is TGCGCCAGCACTCGACACGGTGAAGCTTTCTTT.

CDR3 region: CASPSPPGQPQHF. CDR3 sequence (DNA): TGTGCCAGCCCGTCCCCACCGGGTCAGCCCCAGCATTTT. The J gene is TRBJ1-5, the V gene TRBV6-4; D not certain. The V gene's germline CDR1 is MRHNA and CDR2 SNTAGT. The CDR3 consists of 13 residues. V was trimmed by 8 bases and J by 6 bases, leaving 14 bases between them.

CDR3 bases: TGTGCCTGGAGTAATAGTGAGTTTCGCTACACCTTC. Amino acids: CAWSNSEFRYTF. J is TRBJ1-2 and V is TRBV30, with D unresolved. This CDR3 is built from 12 residues. Germline assignment: CDR1 GTSNPN and CDR2 SVGIG (reference sequence). The V and J ends lost 2 bases and 9 bases respectively, with 13 bases between them. Complete variable domain (other parts from reference TRBV30 and TRBJ1-2): SQTIHQWPATLVQPVGSPLSLECTVEGTSNPNLYWYRQAAGRGLQLLFYSVGIGQISSEVPQNLSASRPQDRQFILSSKKLLLSDSGFYLCAWSNSEFRYTFGSGTRLTVV.